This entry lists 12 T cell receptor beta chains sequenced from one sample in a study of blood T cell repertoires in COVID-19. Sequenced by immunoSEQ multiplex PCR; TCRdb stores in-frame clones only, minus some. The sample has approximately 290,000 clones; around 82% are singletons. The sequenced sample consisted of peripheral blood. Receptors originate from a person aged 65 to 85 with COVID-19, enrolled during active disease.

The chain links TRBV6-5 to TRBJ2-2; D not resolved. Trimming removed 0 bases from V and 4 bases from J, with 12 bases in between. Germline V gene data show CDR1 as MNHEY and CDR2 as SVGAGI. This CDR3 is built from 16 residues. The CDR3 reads CASSYSTGGVTGELFF. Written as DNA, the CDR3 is TGTGCCAGCAGTTACTCGACGGGTGGTGTCACCGGGGAGCTGTTTTTT.

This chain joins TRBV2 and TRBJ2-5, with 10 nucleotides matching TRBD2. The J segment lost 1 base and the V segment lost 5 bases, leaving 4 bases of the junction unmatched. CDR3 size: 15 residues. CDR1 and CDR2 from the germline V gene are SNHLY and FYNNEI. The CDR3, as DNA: TGTGCCAGCAGTCGAATAGCGGGGGGCCAAGAGACCCAGTACTTC. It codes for CASSRIAGGQETQYF.

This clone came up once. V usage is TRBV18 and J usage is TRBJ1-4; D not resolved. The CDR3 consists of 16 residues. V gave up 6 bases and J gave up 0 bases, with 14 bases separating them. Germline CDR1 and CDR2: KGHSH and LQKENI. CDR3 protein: CASSPRPGATNEKLFF. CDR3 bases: TGTGCCAGCTCGCCCCGGCCTGGAGCAACTAATGAAAAACTGTTTTTT.

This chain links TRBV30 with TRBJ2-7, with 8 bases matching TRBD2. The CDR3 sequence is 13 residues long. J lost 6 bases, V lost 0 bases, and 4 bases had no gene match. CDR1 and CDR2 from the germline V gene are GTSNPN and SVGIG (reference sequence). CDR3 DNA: TGTGCCTGGAGTGTAGCGGGAGCGGGCGAGCAGTACTTC. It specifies CAWSVAGAGEQYF.

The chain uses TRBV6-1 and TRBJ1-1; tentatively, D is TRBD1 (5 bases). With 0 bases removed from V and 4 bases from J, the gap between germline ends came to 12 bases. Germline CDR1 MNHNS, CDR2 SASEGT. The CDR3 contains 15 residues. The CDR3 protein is CASSEAPGGITEAFF. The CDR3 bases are TGTGCCAGCAGTGAAGCGCCCGGGGGGATCACTGAAGCTTTCTTT.

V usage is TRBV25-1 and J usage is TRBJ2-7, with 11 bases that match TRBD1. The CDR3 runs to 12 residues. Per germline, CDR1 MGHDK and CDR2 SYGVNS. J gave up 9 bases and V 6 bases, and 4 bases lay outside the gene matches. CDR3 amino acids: CASRGQGEGQYF. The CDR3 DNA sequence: TGTGCCAGCAGGGGACAGGGGGAAGGGCAGTACTTC.

CDR3 amino acids: CASTGRQGKSPLHF. CDR3 sequence (DNA): TGTGCCAGTACCGGGAGGCAGGGGAAATCACCCCTCCACTTT. This sequence joins TRBV19 and TRBJ1-6, with D possibly TRBD1 on 6 matching bases. Deletions cut 7 bases from V and 10 bases from J, with 17 bases between. The CDR3 consists of 14 residues. Germline CDR1 reads LNHDA; CDR2 reads SQIVND (reference sequence).

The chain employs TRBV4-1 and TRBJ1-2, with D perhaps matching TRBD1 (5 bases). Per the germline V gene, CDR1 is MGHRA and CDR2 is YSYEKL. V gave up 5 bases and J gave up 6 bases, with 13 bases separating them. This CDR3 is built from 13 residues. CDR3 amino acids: CASSSYSQDGYTF. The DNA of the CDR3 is TGCGCCAGCAGCTCCTACTCACAGGATGGCTACACCTTC.

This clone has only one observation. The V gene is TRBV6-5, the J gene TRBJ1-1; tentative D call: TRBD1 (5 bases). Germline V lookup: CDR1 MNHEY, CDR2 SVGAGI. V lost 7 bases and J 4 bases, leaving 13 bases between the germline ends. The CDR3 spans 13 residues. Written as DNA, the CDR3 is TGTGCCAGCATCAGTGCAGGGCTCACTGAAGCTTTCTTT. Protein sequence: CASISAGLTEAFF.

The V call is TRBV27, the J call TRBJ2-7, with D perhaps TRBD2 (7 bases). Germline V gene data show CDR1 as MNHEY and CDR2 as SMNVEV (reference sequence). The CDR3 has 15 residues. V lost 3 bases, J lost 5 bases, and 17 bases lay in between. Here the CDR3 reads CASSLGWGGVNEQYF. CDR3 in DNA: TGTGCCAGCAGTTTGGGTTGGGGGGGCGTTAACGAGCAGTACTTC.

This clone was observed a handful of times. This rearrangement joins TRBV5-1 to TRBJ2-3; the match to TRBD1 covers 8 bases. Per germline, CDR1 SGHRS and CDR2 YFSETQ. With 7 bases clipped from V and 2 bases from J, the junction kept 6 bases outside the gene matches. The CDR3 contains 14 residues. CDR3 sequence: CASRGTGVTDTQYF. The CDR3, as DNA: TGCGCCAGCCGGGGGACAGGTGTCACAGATACGCAGTATTTT.

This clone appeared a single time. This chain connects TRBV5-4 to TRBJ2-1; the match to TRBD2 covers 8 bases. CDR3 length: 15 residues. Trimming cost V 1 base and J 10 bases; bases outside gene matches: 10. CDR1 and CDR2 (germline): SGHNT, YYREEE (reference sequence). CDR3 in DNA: TGTGCCAGCAGCTTGAAACGGGAGGGACGGGGGGAGCAGTTCTTC. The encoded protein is CASSLKREGRGEQFF.